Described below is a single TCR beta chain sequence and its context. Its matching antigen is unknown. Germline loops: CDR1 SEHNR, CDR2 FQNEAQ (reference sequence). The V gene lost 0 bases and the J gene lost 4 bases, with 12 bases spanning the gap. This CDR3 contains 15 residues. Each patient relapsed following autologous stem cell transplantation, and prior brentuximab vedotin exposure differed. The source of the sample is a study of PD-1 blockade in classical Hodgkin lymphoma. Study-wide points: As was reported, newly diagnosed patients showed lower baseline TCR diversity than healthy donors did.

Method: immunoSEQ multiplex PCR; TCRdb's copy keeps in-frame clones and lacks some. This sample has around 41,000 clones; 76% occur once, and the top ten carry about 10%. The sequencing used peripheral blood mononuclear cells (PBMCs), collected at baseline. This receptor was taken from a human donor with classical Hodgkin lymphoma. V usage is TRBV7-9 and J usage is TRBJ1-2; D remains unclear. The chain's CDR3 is CASSLARWFGYGYTF. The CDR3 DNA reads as TGTGCCAGCAGCTTAGCGCGCTGGTTCGGCTATGGCTACACCTTC.